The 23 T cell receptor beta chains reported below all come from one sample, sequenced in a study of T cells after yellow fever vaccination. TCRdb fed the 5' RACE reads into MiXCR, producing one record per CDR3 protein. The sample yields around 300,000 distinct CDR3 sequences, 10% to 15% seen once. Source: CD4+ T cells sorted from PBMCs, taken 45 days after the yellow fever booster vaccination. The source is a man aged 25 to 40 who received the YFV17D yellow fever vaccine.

DNA for the CDR3: TGCAGTGCTAGGGACAGGGTGACTTTAGGGCCCCAGCATTTT. It yields the protein CSARDRVTLGPQHF. The chain links TRBV20-1 to TRBJ1-5; 8 bases are a match to TRBD1. V shed 3 bases and J 9 bases; nucleotides not matched to a gene: 10. The CDR3 runs to 14 residues. Germline CDR1 DFQATT, CDR2 SNEGSKA (reference sequence).

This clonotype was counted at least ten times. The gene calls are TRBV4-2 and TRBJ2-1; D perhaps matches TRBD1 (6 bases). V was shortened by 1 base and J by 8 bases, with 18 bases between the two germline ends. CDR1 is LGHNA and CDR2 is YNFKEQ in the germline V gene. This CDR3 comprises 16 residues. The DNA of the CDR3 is TGTGCCAGCAGCCAAGGTGCCCGGCAGGGGACGGATGAGCAGTTCTTC. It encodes CASSQGARQGTDEQFF.

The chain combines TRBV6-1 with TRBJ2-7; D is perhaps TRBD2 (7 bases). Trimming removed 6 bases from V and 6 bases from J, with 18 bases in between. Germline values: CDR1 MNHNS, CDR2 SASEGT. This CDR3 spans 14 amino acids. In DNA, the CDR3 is TGTGCCAGCAGCGGGGGGCCGGGTCTACCCGAGCAGTACTTC. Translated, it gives CASSGGPGLPEQYF.

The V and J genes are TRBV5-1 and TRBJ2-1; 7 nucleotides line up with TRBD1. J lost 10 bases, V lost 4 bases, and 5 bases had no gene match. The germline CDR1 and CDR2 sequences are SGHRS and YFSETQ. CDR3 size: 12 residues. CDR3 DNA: TGCGCCAGCAGCCAGCCAGGGGGAGAGCAGTTCTTC. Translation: CASSQPGGEQFF.

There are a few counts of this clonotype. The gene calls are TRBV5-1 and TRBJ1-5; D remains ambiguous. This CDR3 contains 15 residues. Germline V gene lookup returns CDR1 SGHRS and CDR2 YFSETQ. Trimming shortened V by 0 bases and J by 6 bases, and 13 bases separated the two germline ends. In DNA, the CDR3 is TGCGCCAGCAGCTTGGGGACCGCCGACCTTCAGCCCCAGCATTTT. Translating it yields CASSLGTADLQPQHF.

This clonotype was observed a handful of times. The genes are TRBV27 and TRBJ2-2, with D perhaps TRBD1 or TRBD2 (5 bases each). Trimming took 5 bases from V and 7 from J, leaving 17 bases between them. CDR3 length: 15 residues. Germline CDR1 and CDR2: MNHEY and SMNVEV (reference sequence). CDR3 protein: CASSPPRRDGGELFF. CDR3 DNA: TGTGCCAGCAGTCCCCCCCGCAGGGACGGCGGGGAGCTGTTTTTT.

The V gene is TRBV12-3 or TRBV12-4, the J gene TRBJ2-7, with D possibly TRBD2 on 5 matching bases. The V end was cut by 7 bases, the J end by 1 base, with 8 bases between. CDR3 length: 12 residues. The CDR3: CASMRESYEQYF. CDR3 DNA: TGTGCCAGCATGAGGGAATCCTACGAGCAGTACTTC.

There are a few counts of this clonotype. The DNA for the CDR3 is TGTGCCAGCAGCCCCTCCCCCTCCTACGAGCAGTACTTC. Translating gives CASSPSPSYEQYF. V gene TRBV7-7 combines with J gene TRBJ2-7; D uncertain. The CDR3 runs to 13 residues. Per germline, CDR1 SSHAT and CDR2 FNYEAQ (reference sequence). V lost 5 bases and J lost 0, with 8 bases in between.

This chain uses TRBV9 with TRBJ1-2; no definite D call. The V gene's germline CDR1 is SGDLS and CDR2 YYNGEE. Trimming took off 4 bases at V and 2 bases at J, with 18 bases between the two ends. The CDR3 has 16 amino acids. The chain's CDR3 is CASSPRRGPINYGYTF. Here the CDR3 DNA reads TGTGCCAGCAGCCCCCGAAGAGGGCCAATCAACTATGGCTACACCTTC.

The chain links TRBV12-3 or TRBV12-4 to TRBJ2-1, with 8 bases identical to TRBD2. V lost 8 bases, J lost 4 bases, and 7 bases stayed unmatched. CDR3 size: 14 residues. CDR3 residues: CASRLATRYNEQFF. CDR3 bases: TGTGCCAGCCGACTAGCGACCAGATACAATGAGCAGTTCTTC.

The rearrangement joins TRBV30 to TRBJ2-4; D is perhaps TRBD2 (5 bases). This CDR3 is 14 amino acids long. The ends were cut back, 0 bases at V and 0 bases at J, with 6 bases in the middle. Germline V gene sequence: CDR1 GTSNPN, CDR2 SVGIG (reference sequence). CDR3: CAWSVGLAKNIQYF. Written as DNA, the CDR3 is TGTGCCTGGAGTGTAGGACTAGCCAAAAACATTCAGTACTTC.

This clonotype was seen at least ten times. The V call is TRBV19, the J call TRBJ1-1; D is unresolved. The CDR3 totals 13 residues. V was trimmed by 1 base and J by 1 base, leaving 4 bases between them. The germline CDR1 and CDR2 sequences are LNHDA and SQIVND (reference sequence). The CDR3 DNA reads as TGTGCCAGTAGTATAGTCCCGAACACTGAAGCTTTCTTT. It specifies CASSIVPNTEAFF.

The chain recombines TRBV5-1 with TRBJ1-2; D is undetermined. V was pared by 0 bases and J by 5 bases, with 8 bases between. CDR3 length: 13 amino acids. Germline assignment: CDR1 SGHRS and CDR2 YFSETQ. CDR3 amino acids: CASSLEPLYGYTF. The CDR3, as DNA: TGCGCCAGCAGCTTGGAACCTTTGTATGGCTACACCTTC.

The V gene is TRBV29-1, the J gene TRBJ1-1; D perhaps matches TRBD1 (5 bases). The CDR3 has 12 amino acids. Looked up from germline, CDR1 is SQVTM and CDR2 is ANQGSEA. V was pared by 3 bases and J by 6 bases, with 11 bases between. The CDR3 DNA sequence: TGCAGCGTTGACAGGGCAGTCGCTGAAGCTTTCTTT. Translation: CSVDRAVAEAFF.

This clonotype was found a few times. DNA for the CDR3: TGTGCCAGCAGTTACTCTGGGGCCCCAGGGGACGAGCAGTACTTC. Translating gives CASSYSGAPGDEQYF. The genes are TRBV6-5 and TRBJ2-7; D might be TRBD1 (6 bases). The CDR3 is 15 residues long. V shed 0 bases and J shed 5 bases, with 14 bases lying between them. Looked up from germline, CDR1 is MNHEY and CDR2 is SVGAGI.

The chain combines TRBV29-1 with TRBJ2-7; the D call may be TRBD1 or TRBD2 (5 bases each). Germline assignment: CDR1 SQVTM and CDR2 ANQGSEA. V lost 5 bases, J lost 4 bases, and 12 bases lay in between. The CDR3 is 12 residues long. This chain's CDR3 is CSVTGTAYEQYF. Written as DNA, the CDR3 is TGCAGCGTTACTGGGACCGCATACGAGCAGTACTTC.

For the CDR3, the DNA is TGTGCCAGCAGGAGGGGGGCGGCCGGGGAGCTGTTTTTT. Translating gives CASRRGAAGELFF. The rearrangement links TRBV2 to TRBJ2-2, with D tentatively TRBD1 or TRBD2 (6 bases each). Germline lookup yields CDR1 SNHLY and CDR2 FYNNEI. The ends were cut back, 6 bases at V and 6 bases at J, with 11 bases in the middle. The CDR3 sequence is 13 residues long. The full variable domain, its missing parts supplied by reference TRBV2 and TRBJ2-2, is EPEVTQTPSHQVTQMGQEVILRCVPISNHLYFYWYRQILGQKVEFLVSFYNNEISEKSEIFDDQFSVERPDGSNFTLKIRSTKLEDSAMYFCASRRGAAGELFFGEGSRLTVL.

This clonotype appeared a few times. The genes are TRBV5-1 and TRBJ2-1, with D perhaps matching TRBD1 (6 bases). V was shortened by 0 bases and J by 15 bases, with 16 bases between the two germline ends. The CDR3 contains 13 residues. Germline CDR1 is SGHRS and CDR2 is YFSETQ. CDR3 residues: CASSLEQGIGAFF. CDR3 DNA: TGCGCCAGCAGCTTGGAGCAGGGGATTGGGGCGTTCTTC. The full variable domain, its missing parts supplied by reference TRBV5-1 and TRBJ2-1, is KAGVTQTPRYLIKTRGQQVTLSCSPISGHRSVSWYQQTPGQGLQFLFEYFSETQRNKGNFPGRFSGRQFSNSRSEMNVSTLELGDSALYLCASSLEQGIGAFFGPGTRLTVL.

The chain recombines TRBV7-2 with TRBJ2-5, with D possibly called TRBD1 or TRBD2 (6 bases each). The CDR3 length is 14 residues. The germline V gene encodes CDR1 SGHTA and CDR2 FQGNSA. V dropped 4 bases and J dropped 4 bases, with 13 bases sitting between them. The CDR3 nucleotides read TGTGCCAGCAGCTCCGGGGGCGGTAGAGAGACCCAGTACTTC. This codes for CASSSGGGRETQYF. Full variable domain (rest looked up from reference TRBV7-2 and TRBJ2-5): GAGVSQSPSNKVTEKGKDVELRCDPISGHTALYWYRQSLGQGLEFLIYFQGNSAPDKSGLPSDRFSAERTGGSVSTLTIQRTQQEDSAVYLCASSSGGGRETQYFGPGTRLLVL.

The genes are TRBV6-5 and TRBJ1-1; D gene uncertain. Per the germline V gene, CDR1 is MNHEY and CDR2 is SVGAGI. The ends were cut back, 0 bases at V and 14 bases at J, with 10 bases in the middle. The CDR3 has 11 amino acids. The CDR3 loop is CASSYSRGWFF. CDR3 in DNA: TGTGCCAGCAGTTACTCTCGTGGGTGGTTCTTT.

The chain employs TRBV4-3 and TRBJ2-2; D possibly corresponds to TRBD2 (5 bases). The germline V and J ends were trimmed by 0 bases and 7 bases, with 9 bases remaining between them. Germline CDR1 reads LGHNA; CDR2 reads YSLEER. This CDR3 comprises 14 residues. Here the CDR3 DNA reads TGCGCCAGCAGCCAAGATCGAGGGATCGGGGAGCTGTTTTTT. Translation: CASSQDRGIGELFF.

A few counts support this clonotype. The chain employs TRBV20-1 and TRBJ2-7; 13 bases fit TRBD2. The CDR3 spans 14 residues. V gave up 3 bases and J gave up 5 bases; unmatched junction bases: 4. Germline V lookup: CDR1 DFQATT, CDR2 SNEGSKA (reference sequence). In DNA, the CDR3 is TGCAGTGCTAGGGGGACTAGCGGGACCCACGAGCAGTACTTC. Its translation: CSARGTSGTHEQYF.

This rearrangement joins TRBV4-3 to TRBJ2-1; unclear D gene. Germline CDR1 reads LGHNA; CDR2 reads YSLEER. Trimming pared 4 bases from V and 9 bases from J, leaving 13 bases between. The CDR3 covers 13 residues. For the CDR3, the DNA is TGCGCCAGCAGCCTCGACCAATTGGGTGAGCAGTTCTTC. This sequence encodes CASSLDQLGEQFF.